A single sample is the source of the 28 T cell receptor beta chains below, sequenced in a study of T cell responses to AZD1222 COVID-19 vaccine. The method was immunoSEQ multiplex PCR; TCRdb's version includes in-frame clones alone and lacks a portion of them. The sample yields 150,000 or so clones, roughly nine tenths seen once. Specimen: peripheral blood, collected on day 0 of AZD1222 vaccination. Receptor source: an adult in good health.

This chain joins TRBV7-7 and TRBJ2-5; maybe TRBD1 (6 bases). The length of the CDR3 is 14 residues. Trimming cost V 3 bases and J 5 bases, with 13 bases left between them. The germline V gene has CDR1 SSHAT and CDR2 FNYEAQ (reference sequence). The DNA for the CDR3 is TGTGCCAGCAGCTTTACAGGGAGCGGTGAGACCCAGTACTTC. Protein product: CASSFTGSGETQYF.

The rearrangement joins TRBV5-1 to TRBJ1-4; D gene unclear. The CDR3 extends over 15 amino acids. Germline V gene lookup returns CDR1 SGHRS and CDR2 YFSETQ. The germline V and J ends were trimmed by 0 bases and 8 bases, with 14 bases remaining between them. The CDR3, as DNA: TGCGCCAGCAGCTTGGCAGGACTCGAAGGCGAAAAACTGTTTTTT. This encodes CASSLAGLEGEKLFF.

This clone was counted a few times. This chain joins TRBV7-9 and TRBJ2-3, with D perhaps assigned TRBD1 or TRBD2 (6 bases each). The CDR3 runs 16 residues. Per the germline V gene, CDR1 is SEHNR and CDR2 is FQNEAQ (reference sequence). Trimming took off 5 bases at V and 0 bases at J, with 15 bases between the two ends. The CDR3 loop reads CASSAGVAASTDTQYF. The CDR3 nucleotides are TGTGCCAGCAGCGCAGGGGTAGCGGCGAGCACAGATACGCAGTATTTT. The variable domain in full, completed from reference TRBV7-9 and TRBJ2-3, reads DTGVSQNPRHKITKRGQNVTFRCDPISEHNRLYWYRQTLGQGPEFLTYFQNEAQLEKSRLLSDRFSAERPKGSFSTLEIQRTEQGDSAMYLCASSAGVAASTDTQYFGPGTRLTVL.

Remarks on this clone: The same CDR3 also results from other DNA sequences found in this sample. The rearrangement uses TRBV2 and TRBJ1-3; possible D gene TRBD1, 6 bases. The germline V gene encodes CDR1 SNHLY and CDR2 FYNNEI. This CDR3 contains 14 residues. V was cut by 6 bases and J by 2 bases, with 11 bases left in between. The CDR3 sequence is CASRPQGPGNTIYF. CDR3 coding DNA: TGTGCCAGCAGGCCACAGGGACCTGGAAACACCATATATTTT.

Written as DNA, the CDR3 is TGCGCCAGCAGCCCAGGGACAGGGATAACCTACGAGCAGTACTTC. This codes for CASSPGTGITYEQYF. V is TRBV5-1 and J is TRBJ2-7, with 9 bases lining up with TRBD1. Losses at the gene ends were 4 bases for V and 2 bases for J; bases not matched to a gene: 7. Germline V CDR1 and CDR2: SGHRS, YFSETQ. The CDR3 has 15 amino acids. The complete variable domain, with remaining parts taken from reference TRBV5-1 and TRBJ2-7, reads KAGVTQTPRYLIKTRGQQVTLSCSPISGHRSVSWYQQTPGQGLQFLFEYFSETQRNKGNFPGRFSGRQFSNSRSEMNVSTLELGDSALYLCASSPGTGITYEQYFGPGTRLTVT.

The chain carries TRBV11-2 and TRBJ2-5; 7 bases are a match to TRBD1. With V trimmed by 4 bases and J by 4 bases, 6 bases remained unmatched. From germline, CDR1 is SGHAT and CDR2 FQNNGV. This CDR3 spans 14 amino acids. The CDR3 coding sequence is TGTGCCAGCAGCTCCTCCCCAGGGGGAGAGACCCAGTACTTC. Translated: CASSSSPGGETQYF.

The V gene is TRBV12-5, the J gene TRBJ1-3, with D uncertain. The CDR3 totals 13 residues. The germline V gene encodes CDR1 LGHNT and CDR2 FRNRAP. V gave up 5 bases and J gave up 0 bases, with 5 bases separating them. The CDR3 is CASGLSSGNTIYF. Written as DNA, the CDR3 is TGTGCTAGTGGTCTAAGCTCTGGAAACACCATATATTTT.

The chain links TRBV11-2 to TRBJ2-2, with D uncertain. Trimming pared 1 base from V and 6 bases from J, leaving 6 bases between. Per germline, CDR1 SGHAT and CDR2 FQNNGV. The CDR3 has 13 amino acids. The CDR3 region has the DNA TGTGCCAGCAGCTTAGTCCCTGCCGGGGAGCTGTTTTTT. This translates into CASSLVPAGELFF.

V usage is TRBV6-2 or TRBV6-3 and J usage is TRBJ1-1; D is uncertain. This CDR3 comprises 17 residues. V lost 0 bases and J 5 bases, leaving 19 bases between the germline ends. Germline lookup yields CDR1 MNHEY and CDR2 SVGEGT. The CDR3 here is CASSYSRRGFWETEAFF. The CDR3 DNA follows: TGTGCCAGCAGTTACTCGAGGCGTGGCTTCTGGGAGACTGAAGCTTTCTTT.

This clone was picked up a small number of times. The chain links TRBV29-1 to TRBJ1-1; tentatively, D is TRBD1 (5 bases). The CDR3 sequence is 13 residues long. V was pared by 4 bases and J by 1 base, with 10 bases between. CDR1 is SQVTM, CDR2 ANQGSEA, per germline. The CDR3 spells CSVAGRSNTEAFF. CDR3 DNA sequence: TGCAGCGTTGCAGGGCGATCGAACACTGAAGCTTTCTTT.

CDR3: CASSPMRNTEAFF. CDR3 in DNA: TGTGCCAGCAGTCCTATGAGGAACACTGAAGCTTTCTTT. The chain recombines TRBV4-2 with TRBJ1-1; D ambiguous. The CDR3 is 13 amino acids. Germline V gene lookup returns CDR1 LGHNA and CDR2 YNFKEQ. V lost 6 bases, J lost 1 base, and 9 bases lay in between.

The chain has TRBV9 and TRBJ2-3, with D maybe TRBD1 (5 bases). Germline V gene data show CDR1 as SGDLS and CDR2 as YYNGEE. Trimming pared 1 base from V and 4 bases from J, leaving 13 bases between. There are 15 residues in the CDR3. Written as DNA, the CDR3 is TGTGCCAGCAGCGTAAATCAGGGATTGCCAGATACGCAGTATTTT. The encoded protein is CASSVNQGLPDTQYF.

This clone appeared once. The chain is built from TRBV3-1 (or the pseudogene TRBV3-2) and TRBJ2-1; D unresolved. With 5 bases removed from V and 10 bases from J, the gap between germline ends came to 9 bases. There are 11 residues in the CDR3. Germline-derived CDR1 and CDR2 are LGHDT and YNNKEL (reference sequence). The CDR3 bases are TGTGCCAGCAGCGTCCGGTGGGAGCAGTTCTTC. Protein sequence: CASSVRWEQFF.

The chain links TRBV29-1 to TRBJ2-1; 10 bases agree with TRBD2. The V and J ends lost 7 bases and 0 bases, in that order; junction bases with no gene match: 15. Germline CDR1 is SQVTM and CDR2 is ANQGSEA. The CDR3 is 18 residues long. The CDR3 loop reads CSGQGLAGVVSSYNEQFF. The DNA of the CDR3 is TGCAGCGGCCAGGGGCTAGCGGGAGTCGTCAGCTCCTACAATGAGCAGTTCTTC.

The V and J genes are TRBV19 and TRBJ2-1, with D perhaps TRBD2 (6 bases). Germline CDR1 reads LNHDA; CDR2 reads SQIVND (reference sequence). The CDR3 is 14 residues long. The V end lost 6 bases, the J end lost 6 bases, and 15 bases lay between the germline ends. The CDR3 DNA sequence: TGTGCCAGTAGCCGATCGATGCGGGGCAATGAGCAGTTCTTC. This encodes CASSRSMRGNEQFF.

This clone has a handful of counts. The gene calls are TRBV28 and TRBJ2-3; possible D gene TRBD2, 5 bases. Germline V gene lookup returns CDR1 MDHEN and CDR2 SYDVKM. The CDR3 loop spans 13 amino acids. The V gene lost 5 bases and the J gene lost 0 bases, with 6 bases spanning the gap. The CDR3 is CASSRTSTDTQYF. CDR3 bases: TGTGCCAGCAGTCGGACTAGCACAGATACGCAGTATTTT.

The CDR3, as DNA: TGTGCCAGCAGTTTCCTAGGGCCGGGGGGGAGTCCCCAGCATTTT. This codes for CASSFLGPGGSPQHF. The rearrangement links TRBV28 to TRBJ1-5; perhaps TRBD1 as D (5 bases). CDR1 and CDR2 (germline): MDHEN, SYDVKM. The CDR3 contains 15 residues. With 3 bases removed from V and 10 bases from J, the gap between germline ends came to 19 bases.

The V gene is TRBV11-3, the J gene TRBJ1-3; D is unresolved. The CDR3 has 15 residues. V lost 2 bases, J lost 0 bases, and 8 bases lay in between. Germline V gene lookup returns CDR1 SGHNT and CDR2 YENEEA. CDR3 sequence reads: CASSLTRPSGNTIYF. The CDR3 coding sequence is TGTGCCAGCAGCTTAACCAGGCCCTCTGGAAACACCATATATTTT.

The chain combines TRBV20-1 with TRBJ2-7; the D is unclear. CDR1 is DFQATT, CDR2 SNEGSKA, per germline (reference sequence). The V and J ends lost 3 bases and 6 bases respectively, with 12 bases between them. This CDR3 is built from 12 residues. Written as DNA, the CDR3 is TGCAGTGCTAGTCGGGTCAGTCGCGAGCAGTACTTC. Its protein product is CSASRVSREQYF.

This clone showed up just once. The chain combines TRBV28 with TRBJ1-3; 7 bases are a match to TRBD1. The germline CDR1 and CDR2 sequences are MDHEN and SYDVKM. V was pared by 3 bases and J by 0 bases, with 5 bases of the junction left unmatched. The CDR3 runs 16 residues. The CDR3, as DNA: TGTGCCAGCAGTTTCTCGGGACAGTTCTCTGGAAACACCATATATTTT. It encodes CASSFSGQFSGNTIYF.

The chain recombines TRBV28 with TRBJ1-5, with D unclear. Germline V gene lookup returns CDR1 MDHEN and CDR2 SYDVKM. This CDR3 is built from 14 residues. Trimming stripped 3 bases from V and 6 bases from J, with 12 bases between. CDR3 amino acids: CASSFLGESQPQHF. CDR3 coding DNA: TGTGCCAGCAGTTTCCTCGGGGAGAGTCAGCCCCAGCATTTT.

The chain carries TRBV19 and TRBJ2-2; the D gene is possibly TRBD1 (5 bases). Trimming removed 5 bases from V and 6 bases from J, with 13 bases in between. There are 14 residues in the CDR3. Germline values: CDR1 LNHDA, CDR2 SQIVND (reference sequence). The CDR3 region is CASSLQGFAGELFF. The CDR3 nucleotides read TGTGCCAGTAGTCTGCAGGGTTTCGCCGGGGAGCTGTTTTTT.

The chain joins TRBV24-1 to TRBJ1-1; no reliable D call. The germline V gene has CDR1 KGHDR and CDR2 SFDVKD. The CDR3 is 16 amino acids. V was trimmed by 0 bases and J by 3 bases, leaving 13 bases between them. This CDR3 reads CATSDLPLSGDTEAFF. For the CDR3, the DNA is TGTGCCACCAGTGATTTGCCATTATCGGGCGACACTGAAGCTTTCTTT.

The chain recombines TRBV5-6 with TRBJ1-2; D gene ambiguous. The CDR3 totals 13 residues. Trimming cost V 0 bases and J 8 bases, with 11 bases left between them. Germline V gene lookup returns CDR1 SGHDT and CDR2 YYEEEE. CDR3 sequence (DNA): TGTGCCAGCAGCTTGGACCGGGGTGGGGGCTACACCTTC. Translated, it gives CASSLDRGGGYTF.

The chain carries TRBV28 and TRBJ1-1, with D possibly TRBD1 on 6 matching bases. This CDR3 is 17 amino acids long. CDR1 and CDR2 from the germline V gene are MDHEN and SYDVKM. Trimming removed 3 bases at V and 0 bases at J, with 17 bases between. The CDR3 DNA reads TGTGCCAGCAGTTTTTGGGGGGCTGAGCGGTTGAACACTGAAGCTTTCTTT. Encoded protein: CASSFWGAERLNTEAFF.

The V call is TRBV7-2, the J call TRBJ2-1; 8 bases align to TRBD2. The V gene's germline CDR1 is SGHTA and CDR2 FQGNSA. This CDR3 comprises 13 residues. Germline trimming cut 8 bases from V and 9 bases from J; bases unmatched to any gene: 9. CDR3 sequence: CASRLGGGGEQFF. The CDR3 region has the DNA TGTGCCAGCCGACTCGGGGGGGGTGGTGAGCAGTTCTTC.

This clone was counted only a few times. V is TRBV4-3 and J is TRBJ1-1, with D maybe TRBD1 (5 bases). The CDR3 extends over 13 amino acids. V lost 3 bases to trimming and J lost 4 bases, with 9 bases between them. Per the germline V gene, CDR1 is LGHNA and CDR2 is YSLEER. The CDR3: CASSHVQVTEAFF. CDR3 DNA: TGCGCCAGCAGCCACGTACAGGTCACTGAAGCTTTCTTT.

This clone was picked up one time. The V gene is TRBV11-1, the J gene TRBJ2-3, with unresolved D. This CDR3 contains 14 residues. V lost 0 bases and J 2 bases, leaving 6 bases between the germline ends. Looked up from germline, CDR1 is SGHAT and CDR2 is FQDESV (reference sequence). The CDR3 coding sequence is TGTGCCAGCAGCTTAGCGGGGTTCACAGATACGCAGTATTTT. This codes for CASSLAGFTDTQYF.